This TCR beta chain stems from a study of T-cell memory formation after mild COVID-19. V lost 4 bases, J lost 4 bases, and 14 bases lay in between. This CDR3 comprises 15 residues. General study points: Clones that shrank (day 15 to 85) were balanced CD4/CD8, whereas later expanders leaned CD4+. Memory sampled before infection contained some responding clones, suggesting cross-reactive memory joined.

5'RACE primed from the constant segment yielded TCR alpha and TCR beta cDNA libraries bearing sample barcodes and UMIs. MiXCR, applied by TCRdb to the 5' RACE reads, yields one record per CDR3 protein. Of about 270,000 distinct CDR3 sequences listed, around 15% were seen once; the top ten hold approximately 23%. With regard to this clonotype: Antigen: not known.

The chain is built from TRBV12-3 or TRBV12-4 and TRBJ1-5, with D possibly TRBD1 on 5 matching bases. This TCR was recovered from a man younger than 35 who had mild COVID-19 (a few samples of this study predate the infection). Cell type and time point are not known. Input material: PBMCs or a T cell subset sorted from them (not recorded which). The CDR3 region has the DNA TGTGCCAGCAGTTCCGGGACGGAAGAAAATCAGCCCCAGCATTTT. Encoded protein: CASSSGTEENQPQHF.